This section outlines one T cell receptor (beta chain) sequence together with its context. No antigen is known for it. This record belongs to a study of T cell repertoires in cytomegalovirus infection. Looking at the study overall: Selection of CMV epitopes for the study included recently identified HLA-C-restricted and well-studied HLA-B-restricted ones. An indication of both CMV infection and matching HLA type came from public TCR beta signatures. Overall study results and limits: Clonotypes of TCR beta that were HLA-C-restricted and CMV-specific dominated the ex vivo response. Summed public TCR beta family frequency identified CMV carriers bearing the relevant HLA.

The CDR3 length is 14 residues. Unmatched junction bases numbered 11, after V lost 10 bases and J lost 5 bases. Germline CDR1 is SGHNT and CDR2 is YYREEE (reference sequence). TCRdb independently ran MiXCR on the reads; one entry per CDR3 protein. The sample shows approximately 120,000 distinct CDR3 sequences, 25% to 35% of them seen only once. The rearrangement uses TRBV5-4 and TRBJ2-3; 9 nucleotides align to TRBD2. This sequence was found in a human donor in good health (CMV status not recorded). Some clones in this sample may be carry-over from other donors' samples. The specimen comprised CD8+ T cells from cultured PBMCs, sampled from culture after CMV antigen stimulation. The CDR3 coding sequence is TGTGCCTGGCGTAGGACTAGCGTTTTAGATACGCAGTATTTT. Translation gives CAWRRTSVLDTQYF.